This T cell receptor (beta chain) was sequenced during a study of identical twins. Study-wide results and caveats: Model-predicted out-of-frame TCR alpha sharing fell below observed values in monozygotic twins.

About this clonotype: Its target is unknown.

TCRdb fed the 5' RACE reads into MiXCR, producing one record per CDR3 protein. The sample holds approximately 500,000 distinct CDR3 sequences, roughly 26% seen once. The CDR3 spans 15 residues. CDR1 is SGHTA and CDR2 is FQGNSA in the germline V gene. The V end was cut by 1 base, the J end by 3 bases, with 9 bases between. These same data were also listed under a study on T cells expressing NK-cell markers. This second study says: Seven donors tested HCMV-seropositive and one tested seronegative among the eight sequenced. The same clonotypes also predominated in the CD3+CD56-NKG2C+ fraction of four donors.

V gene TRBV7-2 combines with J gene TRBJ2-2; tentative D call: TRBD2 (5 bases). Sequencing was performed on CD4+ T cells sorted from blood. This sequence originates from a woman under 30 in good health. The CDR3 loop is CASSLVTGDTGELFF. In nucleotides, the CDR3 is TGTGCCAGCAGCTTAGTAACCGGGGACACCGGGGAGCTGTTTTTT.